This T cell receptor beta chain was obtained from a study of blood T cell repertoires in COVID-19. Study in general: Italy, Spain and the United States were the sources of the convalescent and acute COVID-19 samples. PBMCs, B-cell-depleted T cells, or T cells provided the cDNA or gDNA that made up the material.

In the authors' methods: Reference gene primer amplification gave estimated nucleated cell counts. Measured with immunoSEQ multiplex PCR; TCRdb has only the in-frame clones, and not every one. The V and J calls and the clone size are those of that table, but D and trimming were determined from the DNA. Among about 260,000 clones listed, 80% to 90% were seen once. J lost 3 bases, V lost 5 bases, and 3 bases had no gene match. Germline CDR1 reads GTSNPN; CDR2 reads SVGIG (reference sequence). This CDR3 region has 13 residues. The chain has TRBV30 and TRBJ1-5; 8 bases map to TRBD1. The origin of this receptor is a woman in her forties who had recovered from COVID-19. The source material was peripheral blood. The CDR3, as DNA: TGTGCCTGGGGGACAGGTCACAATCAGCCCCAGCATTTT. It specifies CAWGTGHNQPQHF.